These 6 T cell receptor beta chains originate from one sample sequenced in a study of blood T cell repertoires in COVID-19. Sequencing was performed with immunoSEQ multiplex PCR; in TCRdb, only in-frame clones are kept and a portion is missing. The sample holds some 500,000 clones; about 89% are singletons and the top ten take roughly 8%. The source material was peripheral blood. Source of these receptors: a woman in her forties or fifties with COVID-19, enrolled during active disease.

In this sample, this clone turned up once. The chain joins TRBV5-1 to TRBJ1-4, with 7 nucleotides matching TRBD1. After removal of 4 bases from V and 0 bases from J, the junction contained 12 bases not matched to a gene. The length of the CDR3 is 18 residues. CDR1 is SGHRS, CDR2 YFSETQ, per germline. The CDR3 reads CASSQYRTGEATNEKLFF. Written as DNA, the CDR3 is TGCGCCAGCAGCCAATACAGGACAGGAGAGGCAACTAATGAAAAACTGTTTTTT.

The chain employs TRBV30 and TRBJ1-3; D remains unclear. V lost 0 bases and J 3 bases, leaving 9 bases between the germline ends. The V gene's germline CDR1 is GTSNPN and CDR2 SVGIG (reference sequence). The CDR3 has 14 amino acids. The CDR3 protein is CAWSVGGGGNTIYF. CDR3 in DNA: TGTGCCTGGAGTGTTGGAGGAGGTGGAAACACCATATATTTT.

This clone was detected only once. The rearrangement uses TRBV2 and TRBJ1-4, with 9 positions matching TRBD1. V lost 3 bases, J lost 11 bases, and 7 bases stayed unmatched. The CDR3 contains 14 residues. The germline V gene encodes CDR1 SNHLY and CDR2 FYNNEI. The CDR3 region is CASSEGQGWSKLFF. The CDR3 coding sequence is TGTGCCAGCAGTGAGGGACAGGGTTGGAGTAAACTGTTTTTT.

The rearrangement joins TRBV24-1 to TRBJ1-4; the match to TRBD1 covers 8 bases. Looked up from germline, CDR1 is KGHDR and CDR2 is SFDVKD. The CDR3 consists of 14 residues. V was pared by 3 bases and J by 8 bases, with 4 bases of the junction left unmatched. CDR3 amino acids: CATSDPRTGEKLFF. CDR3 nucleotides: TGTGCCACCAGTGATCCACGGACAGGGGAAAAACTGTTTTTT.

The chain has TRBV20-1 and TRBJ1-2; D unresolved. The V gene lost 7 bases and the J gene lost 5 bases, with 11 bases spanning the gap. Germline lookup yields CDR1 DFQATT and CDR2 SNEGSKA (reference sequence). This CDR3 spans 11 amino acids. CDR3 DNA: TGCAGTGTAGAACAGAAATATGGCTACACCTTC. Translated: CSVEQKYGYTF.

The V gene is TRBV27, the J gene TRBJ1-2, with a weak D call TRBD1 (6 bases). The V end lost 10 bases, the J end lost 6 bases, and 18 bases lay between the germline ends. CDR3 length: 13 amino acids. Germline V CDR1 and CDR2: MNHEY, SMNVEV (reference sequence). The CDR3: CATRAGARNGYTF. CDR3 nucleotide sequence: TGTGCCACCCGGGCAGGGGCGCGGAATGGCTACACCTTC.